This entry describes one TCR beta chain. Data came from immunoSEQ multiplex PCR; TCRdb stores just in-frame clones and leaves some out. The data contain approximately 110,000 clones, roughly 80% of them seen just once; the ten biggest clones take up roughly 19%. The CDR3 consists of 14 residues. CDR1 is SNHLY, CDR2 FYNNEI, per germline. With 6 bases removed from V and 4 bases from J, the gap between germline ends came to 15 bases. The sample originates from a study of blood T cell repertoires in COVID-19. Across the study: Acute and convalescent COVID-19 specimens originated in the United States, Italy and Spain.

The receptor was isolated from an older man with active or convalescent COVID-19. The chain employs TRBV2 and TRBJ1-2; D unresolved. Sequencing was performed on peripheral blood. CDR3 bases: TGTGCCAGCAGCCCCATGGCGGGCCTCTATGGCTACACCTTC. It codes for CASSPMAGLYGYTF. The full variable domain, with the rest looked up from reference TRBV2 and TRBJ1-2, is EPEVTQTPSHQVTQMGQEVILRCVPISNHLYFYWYRQILGQKVEFLVSFYNNEISEKSEIFDDQFSVERPDGSNFTLKIRSTKLEDSAMYFCASSPMAGLYGYTFGSGTRLTVV.